This entry lists 21 T cell receptor beta chains sequenced from one sample in a study of cytomegalovirus exposure and HLA in healthy donors. Primers included in the PCR were 60 Vbeta and 13 Jbeta primers. Sequenced by immunoSEQ multiplex PCR; TCRdb stores in-frame clones only, minus some. The data contain some 100,000 clones, about 79% of them singletons. Sequencing used PBMCs. All receptors come from a female donor in good health and CMV-seropositive.

For this clone: The junction does not match germline at one end; this may be a read error. The chain combines TRBV7-9 with TRBJ2-1; the match to TRBD1 covers 8 bases. CDR1 is SEHNR and CDR2 is FQNEAQ in the germline V gene (reference sequence). The CDR3 is made up of 16 amino acids. The CDR3, as DNA: TGTTCCAGCAGCTTAGCAGGGGGCATCGGCTACAATGAGCAGTTCTTC. Translation gives CSSSLAGGIGYNEQFF. Full variable domain (remainder filled in from reference TRBV7-9 and TRBJ2-1): DTGVSQNPRHKITKRGQNVTFRCDPISEHNRLYWYRQTLGQGPEFLTYFQNEAQLEKSRLLSDRFSAERPKGSFSTLEIQRTEQGDSAMYLCSSSLAGGIGYNEQFFGPGTRLTVL.

There are a few counts of this clone. The gene calls are TRBV5-6 and TRBJ2-1; tentative D call: TRBD2 (6 bases). Trimming took off 0 bases at V and 9 bases at J, with 19 bases between the two ends. Germline V gene sequence: CDR1 SGHDT, CDR2 YYEEEE. CDR3 size: 16 residues. Written as DNA, the CDR3 is TGTGCCAGCAGCTTGGGCCCTTCGGGCGGGATGTCTGAGCAGTTCTTC. Translated, it gives CASSLGPSGGMSEQFF. Variable domain in full (rest from reference TRBV5-6 and TRBJ2-1): DAGVTQSPTHLIKTRGQQVTLRCSPKSGHDTVSWYQQALGQGPQFIFQYYEEEERQRGNFPDRFSGHQFPNYSSELNVNALLLGDSALYLCASSLGPSGGMSEQFFGPGTRLTVL.

Points on this clone: An end of the junction does not agree with germline; a read error may underlie this. The chain combines TRBV7-9 with TRBJ1-2; 7 bases agree with TRBD1. CDR1 is SEHNR and CDR2 is FQNEAQ in the germline V gene (reference sequence). The CDR3 sequence is 14 residues long. The CDR3: CSSSLDRVNYGYTF. The CDR3 region has the DNA TGTTCCAGCAGCTTAGACAGGGTAAACTATGGCTACACCTTC. Filled out from reference TRBV7-9 and TRBJ1-2, the complete variable domain reads DTGVSQNPRHKITKRGQNVTFRCDPISEHNRLYWYRQTLGQGPEFLTYFQNEAQLEKSRLLSDRFSAERPKGSFSTLEIQRTEQGDSAMYLCSSSLDRVNYGYTFGSGTRLTVV.

J is TRBJ2-7 and V is TRBV5-1; D might be TRBD2 (5 bases). V lost 5 bases to trimming and J lost 6 bases, with 21 bases between them. Germline V gene data show CDR1 as SGHRS and CDR2 as YFSETQ. The CDR3 runs to 15 residues. CDR3 sequence reads: CASSKDTGIPAEQYF. CDR3 DNA sequence: TGCGCCAGCAGTAAAGATACGGGGATCCCGGCCGAGCAGTACTTC.

The chain links TRBV6-5 to TRBJ1-5; the match to TRBD1 covers 7 bases. With 10 bases clipped from V and 6 bases from J, the junction kept 9 bases outside the gene matches. CDR1 is MNHEY and CDR2 is SVGAGI in the germline V gene. CDR3 length: 13 residues. This CDR3 reads CATSDRESQPQHF. For the CDR3, the DNA is TGTGCCACCAGCGACAGGGAAAGTCAGCCCCAGCATTTT.

The V gene is TRBV29-1, the J gene TRBJ1-1; weak D call: TRBD1 (5 bases). From germline, CDR1 is SQVTM and CDR2 ANQGSEA. Trimming pared 3 bases from V and 3 bases from J, leaving 11 bases between. The CDR3 extends over 13 amino acids. DNA of the CDR3: TGCAGCGTTGATTTCGGGGGAGACACTGAAGCTTTCTTT. It yields the protein CSVDFGGDTEAFF.

The J gene is TRBJ1-5, the V gene TRBV5-1, with D unresolved. Per germline, CDR1 SGHRS and CDR2 YFSETQ. CDR3 length: 15 amino acids. With 0 bases removed from V and 5 bases from J, the gap between germline ends came to 12 bases. The CDR3 DNA is TGCGCCAGCAGCTTGGACATCATTTTGGATCAGCCCCAGCATTTT. Translating it yields CASSLDIILDQPQHF.

In the case of this clone: An end of the junction differs from the germline gene, which may be a read error. The chain joins TRBV7-9 to TRBJ2-7, with 7 bases matching TRBD2. Germline CDR1 reads SEHNR; CDR2 reads FQNEAQ (reference sequence). The CDR3 has 17 amino acids. The CDR3 region is CSSSLTPAGVFSYEQYF. The CDR3 nucleotides are TGTTCCAGCAGCTTAACTCCCGCGGGAGTGTTCTCCTACGAGCAGTACTTC.

The V call is TRBV6-5, the J call TRBJ2-7; 11 bases match TRBD2. V lost 6 bases and J lost 9; bases outside the gene matches: 10. CDR3 length: 14 amino acids. Germline assignment: CDR1 MNHEY and CDR2 SVGAGI. CDR3 DNA: TGTGCCAGCAGCCCGGGACTAGCGGCCCCGGGGCAGTACTTC. Its translation is CASSPGLAAPGQYF.

The V gene is TRBV27, the J gene TRBJ1-4, with 7 bases matching TRBD1. The trim removed 6 bases at V and 3 bases at J, leaving 4 bases unmatched. This CDR3 has 14 residues. From germline, CDR1 is MNHEY and CDR2 SMNVEV (reference sequence). The CDR3 here is CASRPTGANEKLFF. The CDR3 DNA follows: TGTGCCAGCAGGCCAACAGGGGCTAATGAAAAACTGTTTTTT.

This sequence joins TRBV5-1 and TRBJ1-1; D perhaps matches TRBD1 (5 bases). CDR1 is SGHRS, CDR2 YFSETQ, per germline. This CDR3 has 15 amino acids. Deletions cut 0 bases from V and 0 bases from J, with 9 bases between. The CDR3 spells CASSLGAGMNTEAFF. The CDR3 DNA reads TGCGCCAGCAGCTTGGGGGCAGGGATGAACACTGAAGCTTTCTTT.

This clone came up a few times. This chain joins TRBV7-9 and TRBJ2-3; 7 nucleotides align to TRBD2. Germline loops: CDR1 SEHNR, CDR2 FQNEAQ (reference sequence). The CDR3 extends over 17 amino acids. Trimming took 1 base from V and 1 from J; bases not matched to a gene: 8. The CDR3 loop is CASSLGGAGDRTDTQYF. The CDR3 nucleotides are TGTGCCAGCAGCTTAGGGGGCGCGGGGGATCGCACAGATACGCAGTATTTT. The complete variable domain, with remaining parts taken from reference TRBV7-9 and TRBJ2-3, reads DTGVSQNPRHKITKRGQNVTFRCDPISEHNRLYWYRQTLGQGPEFLTYFQNEAQLEKSRLLSDRFSAERPKGSFSTLEIQRTEQGDSAMYLCASSLGGAGDRTDTQYFGPGTRLTVL.

The V and J genes are TRBV15 and TRBJ1-1; possibly TRBD1 for D (5 bases). This CDR3 has 15 amino acids. Germline CDR1 LNHNV, CDR2 YYDKDF (reference sequence). V lost 3 bases and J lost 3, with 14 bases in between. In DNA form, the CDR3 reads TGTGCCACCAGCAGGGCACGGGGAGGGGACACTGAAGCTTTCTTT. Amino acids: CATSRARGGDTEAFF.

On this clone: This specimen includes other DNA sequences encoding the same CDR3. The gene calls are TRBV20-1 and TRBJ2-5; no clear D gene. The CDR3 loop spans 11 amino acids. Trimming removed 2 bases at V and 4 bases at J, with 5 bases between. Germline lookup yields CDR1 DFQATT and CDR2 SNEGSKA (reference sequence). The CDR3: CSARRRETQYF. CDR3 DNA: TGCAGTGCTAGACGTAGAGAGACCCAGTACTTC.

This chain uses TRBV5-6 with TRBJ2-5; TRBD2 matches at 11 bases. CDR3 length: 17 residues. Germline CDR1 reads SGHDT; CDR2 reads YYEEEE. V dropped 0 bases and J dropped 5; count of bases not matched to a gene: 9. The CDR3, as DNA: TGTGCCAGCAGCTTGGTTGTTAGCGGGGGGGCTAGGGAGACCCAGTACTTC. It translates to CASSLVVSGGARETQYF.

The chain has TRBV29-1 and TRBJ2-7; D gene unclear. The CDR3 consists of 12 residues. Germline CDR1 reads SQVTM; CDR2 reads ANQGSEA. The V end was cut by 4 bases, the J end by 5 bases, with 12 bases between. The CDR3 nucleotides are TGCAGCGTTGGGGCTGGGTTCGACGAGCAGTACTTC. Translation: CSVGAGFDEQYF.

Comment on this clone: The sample holds other DNA sequences that translate to the same CDR3. V is TRBV6-6 and J is TRBJ2-7; 9 bases are a match to TRBD1. CDR3 length equals 15 residues. Germline V gene lookup returns CDR1 MNHNY and CDR2 SVGAGI (reference sequence). V shed 4 bases and J 3 bases; nucleotides not matched to a gene: 7. The CDR3: CASSFSPGQGYEQYF. For the CDR3, the DNA is TGTGCCAGCAGTTTCTCCCCGGGACAGGGCTACGAGCAGTACTTC.

As regards this clone: Sequence at one end of the junction differs from germline and may be a read error. The chain carries TRBV7-9 and TRBJ2-1, with 10 bases that match TRBD2. Germline V CDR1 and CDR2: SEHNR, FQNEAQ (reference sequence). CDR3 size: 16 residues. The CDR3 loop is CSSSFSGGSSYNEQFF. CDR3 nucleotides: TGTTCCAGCAGCTTTAGCGGGGGGAGCTCCTACAATGAGCAGTTCTTC.

V usage is TRBV30 and J usage is TRBJ2-7; 7 nucleotides agree with TRBD1. Per germline, CDR1 GTSNPN and CDR2 SVGIG (reference sequence). J gave up 2 bases and V 2 bases, and 9 bases lay outside the gene matches. CDR3 length: 15 amino acids. The chain's CDR3 is CAWSPPGTAAYEQYF. The CDR3 DNA sequence: TGTGCCTGGAGTCCGCCCGGGACAGCTGCCTACGAGCAGTACTTC.

This clone has more than one count but fewer than ten. This chain uses TRBV29-1 with TRBJ2-7, with D uncertain. The ends were cut back, 7 bases at V and 0 bases at J, with 16 bases in the middle. CDR1 is SQVTM, CDR2 ANQGSEA, per germline. The CDR3 is made up of 14 amino acids. The CDR3 region has the DNA TGCAGCGCTAGATCCGACCTTAGCTCCTACGAGCAGTACTTC. This translates into CSARSDLSSYEQYF.

The chain combines TRBV28 with TRBJ1-5; a weak D match, TRBD1 (6 bases). The germline gives CDR1 MDHEN, CDR2 SYDVKM. CDR3 length: 15 residues. The V end was cut by 7 bases, the J end by 2 bases, with 15 bases between. In DNA form, the CDR3 reads TGTGCCAGCACCCGGACAGTCCTAGGCAATCAGCCCCAGCATTTT. As protein: CASTRTVLGNQPQHF. The full variable domain, rest sourced from reference TRBV28 and TRBJ1-5, is DVKVTQSSRYLVKRTGEKVFLECVQDMDHENMFWYRQDPGLGLRLIYFSYDVKMKEKGDIPEGYSVSREKKERFSLILESASTNQTSMYLCASTRTVLGNQPQHFGDGTRLSIL.